Shown below are 10 T cell receptor beta chains from a single sample sequenced in a study of human T cells and chemical hapten exposure. TCRdb ran MiXCR on the RACE reads and lists one entry per CDR3 protein. This table holds 150,000 to 200,000 distinct CDR3 sequences, approximately 15% found once. The time point was: patch test 1, 2 weeks after DPC sensitization. Regarding treatment: therapeutic diphenylcyclopropenone sensitization with weekly scalp DPC. The sequences come from whole blood, collected in connection with sensitization to the hapten diphenylcyclopropenone (DPC). The source of these receptors is a woman aged 25 to 39 with alopecia areata. Some clones in this sample may be carry-over from other donors' samples.

This chain joins TRBV30 and TRBJ2-2; 7 nucleotides align to TRBD2. CDR1 is GTSNPN, CDR2 SVGIG, per germline (reference sequence). The CDR3 totals 16 residues. Losses at the gene ends were 3 bases for V and 1 base for J; bases not matched to a gene: 8. The CDR3 bases are TGTGCCTGGAGCCCTCTAGCGGAGGGGAACACCGGGGAGCTGTTTTTT. Translating gives CAWSPLAEGNTGELFF. The full variable domain, completed using reference TRBV30 and TRBJ2-2, is SQTIHQWPATLVQPVGSPLSLECTVEGTSNPNLYWYRQAAGRGLQLLFYSVGIGQISSEVPQNLSASRPQDRQFILSSKKLLLSDSGFYLCAWSPLAEGNTGELFFGEGSRLTVL.

The chain employs TRBV20-1 and TRBJ1-4; 8 bases agree with TRBD1. V was clipped by 3 bases and J by 4 bases; unmatched bases: 1. The CDR3 has 13 amino acids. In germline, CDR1 is DFQATT, CDR2 SNEGSKA (reference sequence). CDR3: CSARGQVNEKLFF. The CDR3 nucleotides are TGCAGTGCTAGGGGACAGGTTAATGAAAAACTGTTTTTT.

This clonotype was counted at least ten times. The chain links TRBV7-8 to TRBJ2-7; 8 bases line up with TRBD1. Germline CDR1 is SGHVS and CDR2 is FQNEAQ. The CDR3 extends over 14 amino acids. The trim removed 5 bases at V and 1 base at J, leaving 4 bases unmatched. The CDR3 here is CASSLRTGSYEQYF. The CDR3 DNA is TGTGCCAGCAGCCTACGGACAGGGTCCTACGAGCAGTACTTC.

V and J are TRBV7-8 and TRBJ1-2; TRBD1 matches at 8 bases. Germline V gene lookup returns CDR1 SGHVS and CDR2 FQNEAQ. The ends lost 5 bases at V and 4 bases at J; junction bases unmatched: 6. CDR3 size: 14 residues. The CDR3 reads CASSGGQGLYGYTF. CDR3 coding DNA: TGTGCCAGCAGCGGAGGACAGGGCCTCTATGGCTACACCTTC. The whole variable domain, remainder taken from reference TRBV7-8 and TRBJ1-2, is GAGVSQSPRYKVAKRGQDVALRCDPISGHVSLFWYQQALGQGPEFLTYFQNEAQLDKSGLPSDRFFAERPEGSVSTLKIQRTQQEDSAVYLCASSGGQGLYGYTFGSGTRLTVV.

J is TRBJ1-1 and V is TRBV11-2, with D perhaps matching TRBD1 (5 bases). This CDR3 has 12 amino acids. V was clipped by 5 bases and J by 6 bases, with 10 bases between them. In germline, CDR1 is SGHAT, CDR2 FQNNGV. Here the CDR3 reads CASSLDRSEAFF. DNA for the CDR3: TGTGCCAGCAGCCTTGACAGATCTGAAGCTTTCTTT.

This clonotype has at least ten counts. The genes are TRBV7-2 and TRBJ2-1; 7 bases are shared with TRBD1. In germline, CDR1 is SGHTA, CDR2 FQGNSA. This CDR3 is 14 amino acids long. V lost 5 bases and J lost 4; bases outside the gene matches: 5. The chain's CDR3 is CASSLGTEYNEQFF. The CDR3 region has the DNA TGTGCCAGCAGCCTCGGGACAGAATACAATGAGCAGTTCTTC.

This clonotype has a handful of counts. This chain links TRBV7-3 with TRBJ2-6; maybe TRBD1 (6 bases). Per germline, CDR1 SGHTA and CDR2 FQGTGA. This CDR3 has 16 amino acids. V shed 1 base and J shed 4 bases, with 11 bases lying between them. CDR3 sequence (DNA): TGTGCCAGCAGCTTAATAACAGGGTCCGGGGCCAACGTCCTGACTTTC. Translated, it gives CASSLITGSGANVLTF. Drawing the rest from reference TRBV7-3 and TRBJ2-6, the complete variable domain is GAGVSQTPSNKVTEKGKYVELRCDPISGHTALYWYRQSLGQGPEFLIYFQGTGAADDSGLPNDRFFAVRPEGSVSTLKIQRTERGDSAVYLCASSLITGSGANVLTFGAGSRLTVL.

This clonotype was found a few times. The V call is TRBV3-1, the J call TRBJ2-1, with 7 bases that match TRBD1. From germline, CDR1 is LGHDT and CDR2 YNNKEL (reference sequence). The CDR3 spans 14 residues. Trimming removed 2 bases from V and 4 bases from J; junction bases left unmatched: 2. CDR3 region: CASSQRDRYNEQFF. The CDR3, as DNA: TGTGCCAGCAGCCAAAGGGACAGATACAATGAGCAGTTCTTC.

The table lists this clonotype with a few counts. J is TRBJ2-1 and V is TRBV20-1; 14 bases agree with TRBD2. The CDR3 is 18 amino acids. Germline loops: CDR1 DFQATT, CDR2 SNEGSKA (reference sequence). With 7 bases clipped from V and 6 bases from J, the junction kept 17 bases outside the gene matches. CDR3 region: CSVPPGTSGRIRRNEQFF. For the CDR3, the DNA is TGCAGTGTCCCCCCAGGGACTAGCGGGAGAATCCGGCGCAATGAGCAGTTCTTC.

At least ten counts were recorded for this clonotype. The chain couples TRBV18 to TRBJ1-6; a weak D match, TRBD1 (5 bases). The CDR3 contains 18 residues. Germline assignment: CDR1 KGHSH and CDR2 LQKENI. With 2 bases removed from V and 6 bases from J, the gap between germline ends came to 20 bases. CDR3 protein: CASSPINSHGTVNSPLHF. The CDR3 DNA sequence: TGTGCCAGCTCACCAATTAATTCCCACGGGACTGTTAATTCACCCCTCCACTTT.